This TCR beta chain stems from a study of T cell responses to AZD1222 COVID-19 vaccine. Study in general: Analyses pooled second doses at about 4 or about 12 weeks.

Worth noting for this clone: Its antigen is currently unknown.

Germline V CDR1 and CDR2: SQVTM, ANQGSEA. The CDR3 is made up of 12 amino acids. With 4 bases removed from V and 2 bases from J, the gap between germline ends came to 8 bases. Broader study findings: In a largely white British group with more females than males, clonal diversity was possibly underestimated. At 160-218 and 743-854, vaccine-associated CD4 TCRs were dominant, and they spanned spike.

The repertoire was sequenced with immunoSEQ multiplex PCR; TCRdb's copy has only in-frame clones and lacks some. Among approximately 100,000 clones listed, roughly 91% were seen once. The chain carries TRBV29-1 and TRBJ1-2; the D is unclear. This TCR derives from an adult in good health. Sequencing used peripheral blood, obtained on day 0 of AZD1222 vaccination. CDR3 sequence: CSVVLGNYGYTF. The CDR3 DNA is TGCAGCGTTGTTTTAGGGAACTATGGCTACACCTTC. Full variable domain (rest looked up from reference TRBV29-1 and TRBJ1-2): SAVISQKPSRDICQRGTSLTIQCQVDSQVTMMFWYRQQPGQSLTLIATANQGSEATYESGFVIDKFPISRPNLTFSTLTVSNMSPEDSSIYLCSVVLGNYGYTFGSGTRLTVV.